The T cell receptor (beta chain) under discussion was sequenced for a study of tumor and adjacent non-tumor tissue in lung cancer. Study-level information: Patients comprised roughly 12 adenocarcinoma, a couple of squamous cell carcinoma and 1 small cell lung cancer.

General study findings and limits: Compared with tumor, normal lung showed significantly lower TCR diversity. Top 100 clones took a larger repertoire share in normal lung.

This clonotype came up once. Antigen: not known. RNA was extracted from bulk tissue without any cell sorting. A modified ARM-PCR protocol with three rounds of nested PCR amplified TCRbeta. TCRdb re-called the multiplex PCR reads with MiXCR, one entry per CDR3 protein. Of more than 120,000 distinct CDR3 sequences detected, approximately 66% appear once; the ten largest clones hold about 20%. Trimming took 3 bases from V and 5 from J, leaving 13 bases between them. The CDR3 is made up of 14 amino acids. The gene calls are TRBV12-3 or TRBV12-4 and TRBJ1-2; TRBD1 might be the D (5 bases). This sequence was found in a man aged 55-75 years with small cell lung cancer. Sequences were obtained from lung tumor tissue. The DNA of the CDR3 is TGTGCCAGCAGTTTTACAGGAGGATGGTATGGCTACACCTTC. Translating it yields CASSFTGGWYGYTF.